The T cell receptor (beta chain) under discussion was sequenced for a study of shared T cell receptors in the human thymus. TCRdb keeps only in-frame clones here, not all; method: immunoSEQ multiplex PCR. The repertoire has approximately 580,000 clones, around 82% of them found once; the top ten carry 0.013%. The CDR3 spans 18 residues. The junction had 21 bases not matched to a gene; V was cut back by 8 bases and J by 3 bases. Germline CDR1 reads LNHNV; CDR2 reads YYDKDF (reference sequence). This clone was observed a single time. These data were likewise used in another study, on human thymus T cells. As reported in that work: All donors were healthy Finnish infants who were undergoing corrective surgery to treat congenital heart defects. As related research reported, thymic repertoires overlapped highly among unrelated individuals.

This receptor was identified in a boy in the first two years of life with a congenital heart defect. The V and J genes are TRBV15 and TRBJ1-1, with 7 bases that match TRBD1. Material: thymocytes. The CDR3 DNA reads TGTGCCACCTCCGAGCCCGGAGGGGGCGAGACTCTGGACACTGAAGCTTTCTTT. Its protein is CATSEPGGGETLDTEAFF. Complete variable domain (other parts from reference TRBV15 and TRBJ1-1): DAMVIQNPRYQVTQFGKPVTLSCSQTLNHNVMYWYQQKSSQAPKLLFHYYDKDFNNEADTPDNFQSRRPNTSFCFLDIRSPGLGDTAMYLCATSEPGGGETLDTEAFFGQGTRLTVV.